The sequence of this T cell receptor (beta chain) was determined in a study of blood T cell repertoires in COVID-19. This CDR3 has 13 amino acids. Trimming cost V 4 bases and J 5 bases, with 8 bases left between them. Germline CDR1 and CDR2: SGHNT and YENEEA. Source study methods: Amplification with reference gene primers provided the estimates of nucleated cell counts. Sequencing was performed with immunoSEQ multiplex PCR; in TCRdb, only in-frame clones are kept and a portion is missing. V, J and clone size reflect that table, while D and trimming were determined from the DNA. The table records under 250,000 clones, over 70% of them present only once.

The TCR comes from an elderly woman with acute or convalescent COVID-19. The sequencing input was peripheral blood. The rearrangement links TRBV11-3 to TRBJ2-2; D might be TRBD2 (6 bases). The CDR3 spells CASSSGTTGELFF. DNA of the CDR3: TGTGCCAGCAGCTCTGGGACTACCGGGGAGCTGTTTTTT.